These T cell receptor beta chains were read from a single sample in a study of neurological immune-mediated disorders. TCRdb reanalysed the 5' RACE reads using MiXCR and keeps one entry per CDR3 protein. The sample shows about 36,000 distinct CDR3 sequences, about a tenth of them seen only once. The specimen sequenced was PBMCs. The receptor source for this set is a woman under 40 with HTLV-1-associated myelopathy (HAM/TSP). Each CDR3 is given with its conserved first and last residue. The D gene is left open where the match is weak. The size entry is marked missing in some rows and otherwise reads once, few, many or a size class.

>TRBJ1-5|many|TRBV12-3/TRBV12-4|16|TRBD1
CASRKTGTGGTQPQHF
TGTGCCAGCAGGAAAACCGGGACAGGGGGCACTCAGCCCCAGCATTTT
>TRBJ2-5|many|TRBV20-1|15|NA
CSASSPTSISETQYF
TGCAGTGCTAGCTCTCCGACCTCGATTTCAGAGACCCAGTACTTC
>TRBJ1-1|many|TRBV5-1|16|NA
CASSFRFRGLNTEAFF
TGCGCCAGCAGCTTTCGATTCCGGGGATTGAACACTGAAGCTTTCTTT
>TRBJ1-6|NA|TRBV20-1|18|NA
CSATRAGRHGAYNSPLHF
TGCAGTGCTACAAGAGCGGGAAGACATGGGGCATATAATTCACCCCTCCACTTT
>TRBJ2-1|many|TRBV20-1|14|TRBD2
CSARASGGLTEQFF
TGCAGTGCTAGAGCTAGCGGGGGACTCACTGAGCAGTTCTTC
>TRBJ1-3|many|TRBV7-2|17|NA
CASSLRASDSSGNTIYF
TGTGCCAGCAGCTTACGGGCCTCGGACAGCTCTGGAAACACCATATATTTT
>TRBJ2-3|NA|TRBV7-3|16|NA
CASSLSLGGTTDTQYF
TGTGCCAGCAGCTTATCCCTAGGGGGGACCACAGATACGCAGTATTTT
>TRBJ1-5|many|TRBV5-1|15|TRBD1
CASSPGGTGNQPQHF
TGCGCCAGCAGCCCCGGGGGGACAGGCAATCAGCCCCAGCATTTT
>TRBJ1-2|many|TRBV5-1|15|NA
CASRLSTTSYGGYTF
TGCGCCAGCAGGCTCTCTACCACCTCCTATGGTGGCTACACCTTC
>TRBJ1-5|many|TRBV20-1|12|NA
CSASSGNQPQHF
TGCAGTGCTAGTAGTGGGAATCAGCCCCAGCATTTT